This T cell receptor beta chain was profiled in a study of blood T cell repertoires in COVID-19. Study-wide context: Acute-phase and convalescent COVID-19 samples originated in the United States, Italy and Spain. PBMCs, B-cell-depleted T cells, or T cells provided the cDNA or gDNA that made up the material.

Per the germline V gene, CDR1 is MNHEY and CDR2 is SMNVEV (reference sequence). This CDR3 comprises 14 residues. V was clipped by 5 bases and J by 5 bases; unmatched bases: 5. Original analysis: Reference gene primer amplification in the assay estimated nucleated cell counts. Libraries were prepared by immunoSEQ multiplex PCR; TCRdb keeps only in-frame clonotypes and omits some of them. V, J and clone size are those of that table, while D and trimming were read from the DNA. The table includes around 100,000 clones, around 89% detected once. It was during active infection that Seattle patients were enrolled and then longitudinally followed.

The TCR was taken from a man aged 50 or older with COVID-19, enrolled during active disease. Sequencing input: peripheral blood. V and J are TRBV27 and TRBJ2-3; 9 bases agree with TRBD2. The CDR3 coding sequence is TGTGCCAGCAGTCTTAGCGGGGGACTAGATACGCAGTATTTT. Translating gives CASSLSGGLDTQYF.